These 9 T cell receptor beta chains share one sample of origin, sequenced in a study of blood T cells in healthy people across ages. The authors ran a second PCR of about 6 to 11 cycles using a sample-barcoded 5' primer and a J-beta primer mix. A single record per CDR3 protein comes from TCRdb applying MiXCR to the 5' RACE reads. The data show some 760,000 distinct CDR3 sequences, more than 20% seen once. These data were also reused for a study on T cells of mothers and their children.

Sequenced input: blood. Receptors were obtained from a boy aged 5-17 years in good health.

A few counts support this clonotype. The chain is built from TRBV20-1 and TRBJ1-4; no firm D call. The length of the CDR3 is 11 residues. Trimming left V 2 bases short and J 8 bases short, with 6 bases between. Germline V CDR1 and CDR2: DFQATT, SNEGSKA (reference sequence). CDR3 in DNA: TGCAGTGCTAGACCTCTCGAAAAACTGTTTTTT. Protein product: CSARPLEKLFF.

About this clonotype itself: The junction shows a germline mismatch at one end, possibly a read error. This chain links TRBV27 with TRBJ1-2, with no clear D. CDR3 length: 15 residues. The germline V gene encodes CDR1 MNHEY and CDR2 SMNVEV (reference sequence). The CDR3 DNA reads TGTGCCAGTAGTTTCTCGGCAGGATTTTTCAATGGCTACACCTTC. This encodes CASSFSAGFFNGYTF.

The V and J genes are TRBV18 and TRBJ2-7, with TRBD1 as a possible D gene (5 bases). CDR1 and CDR2 from the germline V gene are KGHSH and LQKENI. CDR3 length equals 15 residues. Trimming took 3 bases from V and 4 from J, leaving 16 bases between them. The CDR3 coding sequence is TGTGCCAGCTCACCCTCTGACAGTATCGGGTACGAGCAGTACTTC. It encodes CASSPSDSIGYEQYF. The full variable domain, rest sourced from reference TRBV18 and TRBJ2-7, is NAGVMQNPRHLVRRRGQEARLRCSPMKGHSHVYWYRQLPEEGLKFMVYLQKENIIDESGMPKERFSAEFPKEGPSILRIQQVVRGDSAAYFCASSPSDSIGYEQYFGPGTRLTVT.

With respect to this clonotype: An end of the junction differs from the germline gene, which may be a read error. This sequence joins TRBV7-2 and TRBJ2-2; D might be TRBD1 (6 bases). CDR3 length: 16 amino acids. Germline assignment: CDR1 SGHTA and CDR2 FQGNSA. CDR3 DNA: TGTGTCAGCAGACCAGGACAGCTCCAGAACACCGGGGAGCTGTTTTTT. The encoded protein is CVSRPGQLQNTGELFF.

This clonotype was seen only a few times. J is TRBJ1-1 and V is TRBV7-9; D may be TRBD1 (6 bases). Trimming removed 5 bases at V and 8 bases at J, with 15 bases between. Germline values: CDR1 SEHNR, CDR2 FQNEAQ (reference sequence). This CDR3 is built from 13 residues. As DNA, the CDR3 is TGTGCCAGCAGCCCCCTCGGGGGCGGGGAAGCTTTCTTT. Protein sequence: CASSPLGGGEAFF.

This chain uses TRBV29-1 with TRBJ2-3, with 7 bases that match TRBD2. The CDR3 is 15 amino acids. Germline values: CDR1 SQVTM, CDR2 ANQGSEA. The V gene end was trimmed by 2 bases and the J gene end by 2 bases; junction bases not matched to a gene: 7. The CDR3 DNA reads as TGCAGCGTTGAACTAGCGGATTTTTACACAGATACGCAGTATTTT. Protein product: CSVELADFYTDTQYF.

There are a few counts of this clonotype. The chain links TRBV3-1 to TRBJ2-6; 7 bases align to TRBD1. There are 19 residues in the CDR3. Germline V CDR1 and CDR2: LGHDT, YNNKEL (reference sequence). Trimming at V came to 0 bases and at J to 0 bases, leaving 8 bases not matched to a gene. The CDR3 DNA sequence: TGTGCCAGCAGCCAAGAGGGGGACAGTATAAGCTCTGGGGCCAACGTCCTGACTTTC. Its translation: CASSQEGDSISSGANVLTF. Complete variable domain (other parts from reference TRBV3-1 and TRBJ2-6): DTAVSQTPKYLVTQMGNDKSIKCEQNLGHDTMYWYKQDSKKFLKIMFSYNNKELIINETVPNRFSPKSPDKAHLNLHINSLELGDSAVYFCASSQEGDSISSGANVLTFGAGSRLTVL.

This clonotype has more than one count but fewer than ten. V and J are TRBV5-6 and TRBJ1-5; 8 nucleotides agree with TRBD1. CDR1 is SGHDT, CDR2 YYEEEE, per germline. Trimming removed 4 bases from V and 5 bases from J; junction bases left unmatched: 5. The CDR3 extends over 14 amino acids. The CDR3 spells CASSRTGLDQPQHF. CDR3 bases: TGTGCCAGCAGCAGGACAGGGTTGGATCAGCCCCAGCATTTT.

The gene calls are TRBV20-1 and TRBJ2-1, with D maybe TRBD2 (5 bases). This CDR3 comprises 14 residues. With 4 bases removed from V and 2 bases from J, the gap between germline ends came to 12 bases. CDR1 and CDR2 from the germline V gene are DFQATT and SNEGSKA (reference sequence). DNA for the CDR3: TGCAGTGCTAAAAGACGGGATACCTACAATGAGCAGTTCTTC. It specifies CSAKRRDTYNEQFF.